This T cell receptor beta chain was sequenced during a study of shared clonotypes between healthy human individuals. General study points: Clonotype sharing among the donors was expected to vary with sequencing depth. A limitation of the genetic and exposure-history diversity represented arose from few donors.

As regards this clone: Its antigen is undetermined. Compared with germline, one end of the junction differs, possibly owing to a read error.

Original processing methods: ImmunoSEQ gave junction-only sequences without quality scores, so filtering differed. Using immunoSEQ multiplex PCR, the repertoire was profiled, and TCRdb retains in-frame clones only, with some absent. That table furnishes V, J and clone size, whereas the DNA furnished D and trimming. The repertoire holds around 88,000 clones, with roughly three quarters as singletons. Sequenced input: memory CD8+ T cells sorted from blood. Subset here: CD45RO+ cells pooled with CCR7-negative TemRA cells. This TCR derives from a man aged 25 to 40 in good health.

CDR3 amino acids: CASSLYTASGTIF. CDR3 sequence (DNA): TGTGCCAGCAGCTTATATACGGCTAGCGGGACAATCTTC. The rearrangement uses TRBV13 and TRBJ2-1; 9 nucleotides match TRBD2. CDR1 and CDR2 from the germline V gene are PRHDT and FYEKMQ (reference sequence). The CDR3 spans 13 residues.